This TCR beta chain comes out of a study of blood T cells in healthy people across ages. The CDR3 spans 16 residues. V lost 6 bases to trimming and J lost 0 bases, with 15 bases between them. Germline CDR1 MNHEY, CDR2 SVGEGT. Next came a second PCR, run for roughly 6 to 11 cycles, which used a sample-barcoded 5' primer along with a J-beta primer mix. MiXCR, run by TCRdb on the 5' RACE reads, gives a single entry per CDR3 protein. This sample has over 950,000 distinct CDR3 sequences, with 51% found just once. This clonotype appeared once. The rearrangement joins TRBV6-2 or TRBV6-3 to TRBJ1-3; D call uncertain. The sequence came from a woman aged 60-75 years in good health. Sequencing input: blood. CDR3 nucleotide sequence: TGTGCCAGCAGGCTACCGGGAGGCCACTCTGGAAACACCATATATTTT. It yields the protein CASRLPGGHSGNTIYF.